This T cell receptor beta chain originates from a study of cytotoxic CD8 clonotypes in ibrutinib-treated CLL. TCRdb's table, derived via immunoSEQ multiplex PCR, lists solely in-frame clones and lacks some. The sample carries about 140,000 clones, approximately 75% recorded once. Germline assignment: CDR1 MNHEY and CDR2 SMNVEV (reference sequence). This CDR3 is 14 amino acids long. J was trimmed by 4 bases and V by 5 bases; bases with no gene match: 7. The chain has TRBV27 and TRBJ2-7, with 8 bases that match TRBD2. The sequence was obtained from a human donor with chronic lymphocytic leukemia. The sequences come from PBMCs, collected after 12 months of ibrutinib treatment. The CDR3 region has the DNA TGTGCCAGCAGTCGAGCGGGAGATTTGTACGAGCAGTACTTC. This codes for CASSRAGDLYEQYF.